This T cell receptor (beta chain) was recovered during a study of T cell responses to AZD1222 COVID-19 vaccine (dated by TCRdb to about 2021). In the study overall: AZD1222 recipients whose second dose came at about 4 weeks and those whose second dose came at about 12 weeks were combined into one group, since spike-specific TCR depth and breadth did not differ between the two schedules. TCR sequencing covered 233 trial participants: 200 to 220 given two doses of AZD1222 and about 26 given two doses of MenACWY control vaccine. Trial participants were enrolled into age subgroups of 18-55, 56-69 and 70-plus years, which contained roughly 150, 30 and 60 TCR-sequenced participants, respectively.

As for this clone: Its antigen remains undetermined. Base qualities were left out, and no much larger clone turns up one base away.

The CDR3 regions of human TCRbeta chains were subjected to immunosequencing. The published analysis was carried out like this. Repertoire TCRs were checked for matches against a reference library of SARS-CoV-2-specific TCRs that had been generated using the MIRA antigen-specificity platform. Breadth meant the fraction of unique TCRs that were SARS-CoV-2-associated, whereas depth meant the fraction of total T cells that were SARS-CoV-2-associated. Using the MIRA data, every spike-specific TCR was mapped to the spike region that the TCR reacted to and assigned to either a CD4 or a CD8 class. Log10-transformed breadth and depth values were compared by one-way ANOVA with Sidak's multiple comparisons tests. Entries here come from immuneACCESS through TCRdb and include only in-frame sequences with V and J called. Some clones fail to appear in such tables; in the studies checked, an unresolved V gene covers under half of the shortfall, and the cause of the remainder is unknown. D and trimming come from the DNA, and the V and J calls and clone size come from that table. The sample data list some 50,000 clones, and about four fifths of these were observed just once. The ten largest account for 25% to 30% of the sample.

The time point label for this specimen denotes: baseline before first vaccination. The vaccinee samples were drawn from two UK trials, COV001 and COV002, one of which was a single-blind randomized controlled phase 2/3 trial testing AZD1222 (ChAdOx1 nCoV-19) in healthy adults. For TCRbeta chain sequencing, PBMC samples from trial participants were taken at day 0 and at day 28 after the second dose. The research as a whole found: Conclusions about previously exposed vaccinees were limited because only six AZD1222 recipients were SARS-CoV-2 seropositive at baseline. Participants were mostly white British and included more females than males, and it was suggested by the authors that clonal diversity may have been underestimated. Nearly half of unique spike-specific TCRs reportedly recognized epitopes outside regions mutated in the B.1.351 and B.1.1.7 variants. In the small 56-69-year group, the increase in depth fell short of significance, most likely because of low power. The vaccine-associated CD4 TCRs covered the entire spike protein, and the dominant responses fell in regions 160-218 and 743-854. Because no day 14 peak-response samples were available, the repertoires could be characterized only after the peak T cell response. After two AZD1222 doses, both the breadth and the depth of spike-specific TCRs were significantly higher than at day 0 and than in MenACWY recipients.

The germline V gene (reference sequence) provides CDR1 LNHDA and CDR2 SQIVND. From V the trimming removes 4 bases and from J it removes 6 bases, while the gene matches leave 5 bases of the junction unaccounted for. From its cysteine to its phenylalanine, the CDR3 spans 14 amino acids. Of the read, only the CDR3 DNA is kept; its 42 bases are in frame from base 1. Here the sequenced sample was peripheral blood, taken on day 0 of AZD1222 vaccination. Rearrangement joined TRBV19 to TRBJ1-5; 8 bases in the junction line up with TRBD1. The sequence was collected from an adult in good health. The base sequence is TGTGCCAGTAGTACCCGAGACAGGGGTCAGCCCCAGCATTTT. The resulting protein is CASSTRDRGQPQHF.